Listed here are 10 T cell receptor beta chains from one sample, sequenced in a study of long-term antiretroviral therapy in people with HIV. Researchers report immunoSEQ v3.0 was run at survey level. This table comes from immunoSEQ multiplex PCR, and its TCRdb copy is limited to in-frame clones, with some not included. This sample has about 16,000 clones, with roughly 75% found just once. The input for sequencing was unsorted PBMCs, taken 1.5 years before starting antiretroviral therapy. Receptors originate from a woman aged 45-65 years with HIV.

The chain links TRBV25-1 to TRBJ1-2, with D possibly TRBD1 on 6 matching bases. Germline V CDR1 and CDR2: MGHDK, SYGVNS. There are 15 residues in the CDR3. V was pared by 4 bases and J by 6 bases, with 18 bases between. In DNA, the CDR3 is TGTGCCAGCAGTGGTGGAAGGCGTGGGGGCCATGGCTACACCTTC. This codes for CASSGGRRGGHGYTF.

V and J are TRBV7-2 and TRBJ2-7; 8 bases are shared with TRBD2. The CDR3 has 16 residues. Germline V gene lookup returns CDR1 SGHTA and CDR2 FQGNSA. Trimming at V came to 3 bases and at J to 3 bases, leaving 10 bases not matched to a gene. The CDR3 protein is CASSLGLGTRGYEQYF. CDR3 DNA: TGTGCCAGCAGCTTGGGGCTCGGGACTAGAGGCTACGAGCAGTACTTC.

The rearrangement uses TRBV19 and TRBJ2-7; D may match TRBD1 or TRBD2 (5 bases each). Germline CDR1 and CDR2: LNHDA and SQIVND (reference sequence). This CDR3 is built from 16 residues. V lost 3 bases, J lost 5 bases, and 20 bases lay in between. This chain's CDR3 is CASSIRWDPQGDEQYF. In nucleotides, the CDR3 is TGTGCCAGTAGTATTCGTTGGGACCCTCAAGGGGACGAGCAGTACTTC.

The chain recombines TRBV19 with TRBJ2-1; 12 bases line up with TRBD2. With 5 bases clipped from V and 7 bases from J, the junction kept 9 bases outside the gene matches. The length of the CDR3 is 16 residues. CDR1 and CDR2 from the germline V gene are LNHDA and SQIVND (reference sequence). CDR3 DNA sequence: TGTGCCAGTAGTCCAAGCACTAGCGGGGGGTTGAATGAGCAGTTCTTC. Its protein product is CASSPSTSGGLNEQFF.

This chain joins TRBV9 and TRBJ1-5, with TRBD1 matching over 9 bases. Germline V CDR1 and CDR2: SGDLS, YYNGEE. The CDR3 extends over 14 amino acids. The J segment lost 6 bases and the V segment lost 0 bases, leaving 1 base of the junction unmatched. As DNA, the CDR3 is TGTGCCAGCAGCGTAGGACAGGGGGTTCAGCCCCAGCATTTT. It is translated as CASSVGQGVQPQHF.

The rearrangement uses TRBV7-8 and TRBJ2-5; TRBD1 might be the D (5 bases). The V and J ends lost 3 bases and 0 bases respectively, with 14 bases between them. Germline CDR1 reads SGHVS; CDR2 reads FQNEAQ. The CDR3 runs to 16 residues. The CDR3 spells CASSFPSTGNQETQYF. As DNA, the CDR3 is TGTGCCAGCAGCTTCCCAAGTACAGGCAACCAAGAGACCCAGTACTTC.

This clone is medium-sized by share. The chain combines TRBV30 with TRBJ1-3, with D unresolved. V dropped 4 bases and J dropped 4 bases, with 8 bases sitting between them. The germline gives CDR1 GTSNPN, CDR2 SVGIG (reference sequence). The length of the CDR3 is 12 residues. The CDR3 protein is CAWKSLGNTIYF. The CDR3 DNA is TGTGCCTGGAAGTCACTGGGAAACACCATATATTTT.

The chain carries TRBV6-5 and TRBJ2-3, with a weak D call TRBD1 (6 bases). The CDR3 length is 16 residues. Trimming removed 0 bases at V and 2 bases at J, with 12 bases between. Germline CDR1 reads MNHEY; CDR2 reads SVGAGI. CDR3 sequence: CASSYSKGGSTDTQYF. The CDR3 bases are TGTGCCAGCAGTTACTCGAAAGGGGGTTCCACAGATACGCAGTATTTT.

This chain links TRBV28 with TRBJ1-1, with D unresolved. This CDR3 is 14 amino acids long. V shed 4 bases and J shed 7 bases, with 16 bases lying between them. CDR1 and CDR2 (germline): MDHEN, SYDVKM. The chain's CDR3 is CASSSPSGRFEAFF. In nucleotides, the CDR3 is TGTGCCAGCAGTTCCCCCTCCGGACGGTTTGAAGCTTTCTTT.

Written as DNA, the CDR3 is TGTGCTAGTGGTTTGGTAGGGGTCGAGCAGTACTTC. Translating it yields CASGLVGVEQYF. This chain uses TRBV12-5 with TRBJ2-7; perhaps TRBD1 as D (5 bases). The germline gives CDR1 LGHNT, CDR2 FRNRAP. V gave up 0 bases and J gave up 6 bases, with 6 bases separating them. The CDR3 is made up of 12 amino acids.